The present T cell receptor (beta chain) was sequenced within a study of blood T cell repertoires in COVID-19. Background on the study: Spain, Italy and the United States supplied samples that represented acute and convalescent COVID-19. Sources were T cells, B-cell-depleted T cells, or PBMCs; the material itself was cDNA or gDNA.

Original methodology: Amplification with reference gene primers provided the estimates of nucleated cell counts. Sequencing used immunoSEQ multiplex PCR; TCRdb keeps in-frame clones, though not all of them. V and J calls and clone size are those listed in that table; D and trimming were worked out from the DNA. The table lists 150,000 to 200,000 clones, about 86% of them singletons, with 0.99% in the top ten. The junction had 8 bases not matched to a gene; V was cut back by 5 bases and J by 4 bases. The CDR3 contains 15 residues. Germline CDR1 and CDR2: SGHTA and FQGNSA. Sequencing input: peripheral blood. The chain has TRBV7-2 and TRBJ1-2, with 9 bases aligning to TRBD1. This TCR was sampled from a man younger than 35 with acute or convalescent COVID-19. The chain's CDR3 is CASSPNRGQFYGYTF. CDR3 nucleotide sequence: TGTGCCAGCAGCCCAAACAGGGGGCAGTTCTATGGCTACACCTTC.